The 30 T cell receptor beta chains listed next were all sequenced from one sample in a study of identical twins. TCRdb re-analysed the 5' RACE reads in MiXCR, keeping a single row per CDR3 protein. This table has about 240,000 distinct CDR3 sequences, roughly a tenth appearing once. Source material: memory T cells sorted from blood. These receptors were collected from a man aged 50-59 years in good health.

The genes are TRBV20-1 and TRBJ2-3; D is uncertain. The length of the CDR3 is 14 residues. Germline values: CDR1 DFQATT, CDR2 SNEGSKA (reference sequence). The V gene lost 4 bases and the J gene lost 1 base, with 12 bases spanning the gap. This CDR3 reads CSAIALVGTDTQYF. In DNA form, the CDR3 reads TGCAGTGCTATTGCCCTCGTCGGCACAGATACGCAGTATTTT.

This clonotype was seen a few times. The rearrangement links TRBV28 to TRBJ1-2; no firm D call. Per germline, CDR1 MDHEN and CDR2 SYDVKM. The CDR3 spans 12 residues. V shed 2 bases and J shed 4 bases, with 5 bases lying between them. CDR3 DNA sequence: TGTGCCAGCAGTTTACGGGGCTATGGCTACACCTTC. Translation gives CASSLRGYGYTF.

This clonotype was seen only a few times. The chain carries TRBV18 and TRBJ2-7; D is possibly TRBD2 (5 bases). V gave up 3 bases and J gave up 6 bases, with 21 bases separating them. The CDR3 spans 16 residues. Germline values: CDR1 KGHSH, CDR2 LQKENI. The CDR3 loop reads CASSPVEGKVLAEQYF. The CDR3 DNA sequence: TGTGCCAGCTCACCCGTTGAGGGTAAAGTATTGGCCGAGCAGTACTTC. Full variable domain (missing parts from reference TRBV18 and TRBJ2-7): NAGVMQNPRHLVRRRGQEARLRCSPMKGHSHVYWYRQLPEEGLKFMVYLQKENIIDESGMPKERFSAEFPKEGPSILRIQQVVRGDSAAYFCASSPVEGKVLAEQYFGPGTRLTVT.

The chain uses TRBV4-3 and TRBJ1-2, with D uncertain. V gave up 0 bases and J gave up 3 bases, with 17 bases separating them. The germline CDR1 and CDR2 sequences are LGHNA and YSLEER. CDR3 length: 17 residues. The CDR3 DNA is TGCGCCAGCAGCCAAGATCTTCGAGTGGGGAATGACTATGGCTACACCTTC. Translating gives CASSQDLRVGNDYGYTF.

There are a few counts of this clonotype. The CDR3 loop reads CASTWTGTETQYF. CDR3 DNA: TGTGCCAGCACCTGGACAGGGACGGAGACCCAGTACTTC. This chain joins TRBV6-1 and TRBJ2-5; TRBD1 matches at 8 bases. J was trimmed by 5 bases and V by 7 bases; bases with no gene match: 6. The CDR3 has 13 residues. Germline lookup yields CDR1 MNHNS and CDR2 SASEGT.

The genes are TRBV11-2 and TRBJ2-5, with D possibly being TRBD2 (5 bases). Between the trimmed V and J ends, which lost 5 bases and 0 bases, there was a span of 13 bases. CDR1 SGHAT and CDR2 FQNNGV come from the germline V gene. CDR3 size: 15 residues. The CDR3 region is CASSPGSGYQETQYF. In DNA, the CDR3 is TGTGCCAGCAGCCCGGGGTCCGGGTACCAAGAGACCCAGTACTTC.

In this sample, this clonotype turned up a few times. The chain carries TRBV4-1 and TRBJ1-3; D remains unclear. Germline CDR1 is MGHRA and CDR2 is YSYEKL. This CDR3 comprises 15 residues. V lost 6 bases to trimming and J lost 4 bases, with 16 bases between them. In DNA, the CDR3 is TGCGCCAGCAGTTTAACGGGGTTAAAAGGAAACACCATATATTTT. Residues: CASSLTGLKGNTIYF.

This clonotype was counted between two and nine times. The chain recombines TRBV6-2 or TRBV6-3 with TRBJ1-5; TRBD1 aligns across 7 bases. The CDR3 is 15 amino acids. The trim removed 4 bases at V and 4 bases at J, leaving 7 bases unmatched. Germline V gene data show CDR1 as MNHEY and CDR2 as SVGEGT. The CDR3 here is CASSSATGSNQPQHF. CDR3 nucleotides: TGTGCCAGCAGTTCCGCGACAGGGTCGAATCAGCCCCAGCATTTT.

This clonotype was counted ten times or more. The gene calls are TRBV28 and TRBJ2-7; the D gene could be TRBD1 or TRBD2 (5 bases each). The CDR3 has 15 amino acids. CDR1 and CDR2 (germline): MDHEN, SYDVKM. V lost 5 bases, J lost 0 bases, and 14 bases lay in between. Here the CDR3 reads CASSKPRESSYEQYF. CDR3 nucleotide sequence: TGTGCCAGCAGTAAACCCAGGGAGAGCTCCTACGAGCAGTACTTC.

The chain has TRBV20-1 and TRBJ2-6, with D maybe TRBD1 (6 bases). The germline CDR1 and CDR2 sequences are DFQATT and SNEGSKA (reference sequence). V was clipped by 3 bases and J by 4 bases, with 16 bases between them. CDR3 length: 16 residues. CDR3 sequence reads: CSASVQGRRGANVLTF. The CDR3 bases are TGCAGTGCTAGCGTCCAGGGGCGACGGGGGGCCAACGTCCTGACTTTC.

This clonotype has just a few counts. V usage is TRBV20-1 and J usage is TRBJ2-1, with 7 bases fitting TRBD1. With 5 bases clipped from V and 5 bases from J, the junction kept 9 bases outside the gene matches. The CDR3 extends over 14 amino acids. CDR1 and CDR2 (germline): DFQATT, SNEGSKA (reference sequence). CDR3 amino acids: CSAVTGQMNNEQFF. For the CDR3, the DNA is TGCAGTGCTGTCACGGGACAGATGAACAATGAGCAGTTCTTC.

This clonotype was found many times. V and J are TRBV6-2 or TRBV6-3 and TRBJ2-3; TRBD2 agrees at 12 bases. The CDR3 is made up of 19 amino acids. Germline trimming cut 8 bases from V and 0 bases from J; bases unmatched to any gene: 15. Per the germline V gene, CDR1 is MNHEY and CDR2 is SVGEGT. The chain's CDR3 is CASGPTGTSGFASTDTQYF. The CDR3 DNA reads as TGTGCCAGCGGACCGACCGGGACTAGCGGGTTCGCTAGCACAGATACGCAGTATTTT.

The sample holds a few counts of this clonotype. This rearrangement joins TRBV10-2 to TRBJ2-1, with D possibly TRBD2 on 6 matching bases. Trimming shortened V by 9 bases and J by 4 bases, and 19 bases separated the two germline ends. CDR1 is WSHSY and CDR2 is SAAADI in the germline V gene. This CDR3 has 15 residues. The CDR3 coding sequence is TGCGCCAGGGTGCCTATGAGCGGGCTATACAATGAGCAGTTCTTC. This gives the protein CARVPMSGLYNEQFF.

This clonotype was counted at least ten times. This sequence joins TRBV20-1 and TRBJ2-3, with a possible D match to TRBD2 (5 bases). V lost 6 bases and J lost 10, with 32 bases in between. Germline loops: CDR1 DFQATT, CDR2 SNEGSKA (reference sequence). CDR3 length: 17 amino acids. This CDR3 is CSARPLEGLSGRDAQYF. The CDR3 DNA reads TGCAGTGCCAGACCCCTAGAGGGCCTCTCCGGTCGGGATGCGCAGTATTTT.

This rearrangement joins TRBV5-1 to TRBJ1-1, with 7 bases identical to TRBD1. Losses at the gene ends were 6 bases for V and 3 bases for J; bases not matched to a gene: 8. This CDR3 is 14 amino acids long. Germline V lookup: CDR1 SGHRS, CDR2 YFSETQ. The CDR3 reads CASNDGQAHTEAFF. In DNA, the CDR3 is TGCGCCAGCAACGACGGACAGGCGCACACTGAAGCTTTCTTT.

The CDR3 loop is CASSPEGPSLYPGELFF. The CDR3 DNA reads TGTGCCAGCAGCCCAGAAGGGCCCTCCTTGTATCCCGGGGAGCTGTTTTTT. The V and J genes are TRBV11-2 and TRBJ2-2; D not resolved. In germline, CDR1 is SGHAT, CDR2 FQNNGV. Trimming took 5 bases from V and 6 from J, leaving 22 bases between them. CDR3 length: 17 amino acids.

This chain joins TRBV2 and TRBJ2-5; D gene ambiguous. From germline, CDR1 is SNHLY and CDR2 FYNNEI. The CDR3 sequence is 13 residues long. Trimming removed 5 bases from V and 1 base from J, with 8 bases in between. This chain's CDR3 is CASSNHFQETQYF. The CDR3, as DNA: TGTGCCAGCAGTAATCACTTCCAAGAGACCCAGTACTTC.

This clonotype was found many times. The V call is TRBV3-1, the J call TRBJ1-1, with 7 bases matching TRBD1. The CDR3 loop spans 14 amino acids. Germline CDR1 reads LGHDT; CDR2 reads YNNKEL (reference sequence). Germline trimming cut 1 base from V and 5 bases from J; bases unmatched to any gene: 4. CDR3 residues: CASSQGQGGTEAFF. CDR3 nucleotide sequence: TGTGCCAGCAGCCAAGGGCAGGGGGGGACTGAAGCTTTCTTT. The full variable domain, its missing parts supplied by reference TRBV3-1 and TRBJ1-1, is DTAVSQTPKYLVTQMGNDKSIKCEQNLGHDTMYWYKQDSKKFLKIMFSYNNKELIINETVPNRFSPKSPDKAHLNLHINSLELGDSAVYFCASSQGQGGTEAFFGQGTRLTVV.

The chain couples TRBV12-3 or TRBV12-4 to TRBJ2-3; 8 bases are shared with TRBD1. CDR3 length equals 14 residues. V shed 6 bases, J shed 5 bases, and the junction held 7 bases outside the gene matches. In nucleotides, the CDR3 is TGTGCCAGCAGGCGGACAGGGTCGGGAGATACGCAGTATTTT. Translated, it gives CASRRTGSGDTQYF.

The chain employs TRBV9 and TRBJ2-7, with 9 bases fitting TRBD1. This CDR3 contains 15 residues. The V segment lost 3 bases and the J segment 5 bases; nucleotides outside the gene matches: 9. Germline values: CDR1 SGDLS, CDR2 YYNGEE. The DNA of the CDR3 is TGTGCCAGCAGCGCCGACCGGACAGGGGTCGACGAGCAGTACTTC. Protein sequence: CASSADRTGVDEQYF.

The chain uses TRBV20-1 and TRBJ1-2; 8 bases align to TRBD1. The V gene end was trimmed by 5 bases and the J gene end by 4 bases; junction bases not matched to a gene: 3. The CDR3 has 12 amino acids. In germline, CDR1 is DFQATT, CDR2 SNEGSKA (reference sequence). The CDR3 nucleotides read TGCAGTGCTTCCACAGGGGGCTATGGCTACACCTTC. Protein sequence: CSASTGGYGYTF.

Ten or more counts support this clonotype. The chain has TRBV28 and TRBJ2-2, with a tentative D call TRBD1 (6 bases). This CDR3 is 16 amino acids long. Germline lookup yields CDR1 MDHEN and CDR2 SYDVKM. Trimming removed 3 bases at V and 4 bases at J, with 15 bases between. CDR3 DNA: TGTGCCAGCAGTTTTTGGGGGCGCGTGAGCACCGGGGAGCTGTTTTTT. It specifies CASSFWGRVSTGELFF.

This chain uses TRBV11-2 with TRBJ2-6; possible D gene TRBD1, 6 bases. Germline V gene data show CDR1 as SGHAT and CDR2 as FQNNGV. The CDR3 contains 18 residues. The V end lost 4 bases, the J end lost 2 bases, and 18 bases lay between the germline ends. In nucleotides, the CDR3 is TGTGCCAGCAGCTCAAGACAGGCTACTAGTACTGGGGCCAACGTCCTGACTTTC. Its protein product is CASSSRQATSTGANVLTF. The full variable domain, its missing parts supplied by reference TRBV11-2 and TRBJ2-6, is EAGVAQSPRYKIIEKRQSVAFWCNPISGHATLYWYQQILGQGPKLLIQFQNNGVVDDSQLPKDRFSAERLKGVDSTLKIQPAKLEDSAVYLCASSSRQATSTGANVLTFGAGSRLTVL.

The sample holds many counts of this clonotype. The chain is built from TRBV12-3 or TRBV12-4 and TRBJ2-2; tentative D call: TRBD2 (5 bases). Trimming took off 3 bases at V and 4 bases at J, with 18 bases between the two ends. The CDR3 is made up of 17 amino acids. The CDR3 nucleotides read TGTGCCAGCAGTTTTCATACACGGGGTAGTGGCACCGGGGAGCTGTTTTTT. It translates to CASSFHTRGSGTGELFF.

This clonotype has at least ten counts. J is TRBJ2-1 and V is TRBV12-3 or TRBV12-4; 10 nucleotides line up with TRBD2. J gave up 9 bases and V 3 bases, and 8 bases lay outside the gene matches. This CDR3 spans 15 amino acids. The DNA of the CDR3 is TGTGCCAGCAGTTTTGCTAGCGGGAGCTGGCTTGAGCAGTTCTTC. Its protein is CASSFASGSWLEQFF.

The table lists this clonotype with many counts. The CDR3 coding sequence is TGTGCCAGCAGTGAACAGGGGGCGAATCAGCCCCAGCATTTT. Amino acids: CASSEQGANQPQHF. The chain is built from TRBV25-1 and TRBJ1-5; TRBD1 matches at 8 bases. The germline CDR1 and CDR2 sequences are MGHDK and SYGVNS. The trim removed 2 bases at V and 4 bases at J, leaving 1 base unmatched. This CDR3 has 14 amino acids. Supplemented by reference TRBV25-1 and TRBJ1-5, the full variable domain reads EADIYQTPRYLVIGTGKKITLECSQTMGHDKMYWYQQDPGMELHLIHYSYGVNSTEKGDLSSESTVSRIRTEHFPLTLESARPSHTSQYLCASSEQGANQPQHFGDGTRLSIL.

This clonotype was seen a handful of times. Here the CDR3 DNA reads TGTGCCAGCAGTGCCCAGCGGACTCCGGGATCGGCTAACTATGGCTACACCTTC. Amino acid sequence: CASSAQRTPGSANYGYTF. V and J are TRBV25-1 and TRBJ1-2, with no clear D. Trimming removed 4 bases at V and 0 bases at J, with 21 bases between. This CDR3 has 18 residues. Germline-derived CDR1 and CDR2 are MGHDK and SYGVNS.

This clonotype was counted only a few times. The gene calls are TRBV19 and TRBJ2-2, with D possibly being TRBD1 (6 bases). Trimming pared 2 bases from V and 6 bases from J, leaving 10 bases between. This CDR3 has 14 amino acids. The germline CDR1 and CDR2 sequences are LNHDA and SQIVND (reference sequence). CDR3 protein: CASSITQGPGELFF. Here the CDR3 DNA reads TGTGCCAGTAGTATAACACAGGGTCCCGGGGAGCTGTTTTTT.

This clonotype was seen a handful of times. The rearrangement uses TRBV20-1 and TRBJ2-5; D is possibly TRBD2 (7 bases). This CDR3 has 12 residues. The germline V gene has CDR1 DFQATT and CDR2 SNEGSKA (reference sequence). Trimming took off 5 bases at V and 5 bases at J, with 12 bases between the two ends. The CDR3: CSARRGAETQYF. Written as DNA, the CDR3 is TGCAGTGCTCGTCGGGGGGCCGAGACCCAGTACTTC.

V is TRBV4-1 and J is TRBJ2-2; TRBD1 agrees at 10 bases. Trimming removed 2 bases from V and 0 bases from J; junction bases left unmatched: 3. The CDR3 runs 17 residues. CDR1 and CDR2 (germline): MGHRA, YSYEKL. DNA of the CDR3: TGCGCCAGCAGCCAAACTGGACAGGGGGCGAACACCGGGGAGCTGTTTTTT. It specifies CASSQTGQGANTGELFF.